These T cell receptor beta chains were read from a single sample in a study of blood T cell repertoires in COVID-19. Some clones are missing from TCRdb's copy, which holds only in-frame ones; the method was immunoSEQ multiplex PCR. The sample lists about 140,000 clones, 84% occurring once. Material for sequencing was PBMCs or T cells enriched from blood (not recorded which). These receptors originate from a woman aged 18-30 years who had been exposed to COVID-19. The CDR3 runs from the conserved cysteine through the conserved F or W. D genes are given only for firm matches. For some rows the clone size is stated as once, few or many, or as a class when expanded; others skip it.

d_gene	abundance	j_gene	v_gene	CDR3aa	CDR3nt
.	.	TRBJ1-4	TRBV15	CATSSQSGVEKLFF	TGTGCCACCAGCAGCCAATCAGGGGTTGAAAAACTGTTTTTT
.	.	TRBJ2-7	TRBV6-5	CASSLSQLAFHEQYF	TGTGCCAGCAGTTTGAGCCAACTAGCCTTCCACGAGCAGTACTTC
.	.	TRBJ1-5	TRBV10-3	CAISGFWDIRGINQPQHF	TGTGCCATCAGTGGATTTTGGGACATTCGGGGAATCAATCAGCCCCAGCATTTT
TRBD1	.	TRBJ2-2	TRBV9	CASSVSKGAGTGELFF	TGTGCCAGCAGCGTATCCAAGGGGGCCGGAACCGGGGAGCTGTTTTTT
.	.	TRBJ1-4	TRBV21-1	CASSFPGEEDEKLFF	TGTGCCAGCAGCTTCCCGGGCGAGGAGGACGAAAAACTGTTTTTT
.	.	TRBJ1-4	TRBV18	CASSPRQNEKLFF	TGTGCCAGCTCACCAAGACAGAATGAAAAACTGTTTTTT
.	.	TRBJ2-1	TRBV27	CASTLTGDGSYNEQFF	TGTGCCAGCACCCTGACGGGGGACGGATCCTACAATGAGCAGTTCTTC
TRBD1	.	TRBJ2-2	TRBV7-9	CASSLAGQGITGELFF	TGTGCCAGCAGCTTAGCAGGACAGGGGATAACCGGGGAGCTGTTTTTT
.	.	TRBJ1-2	TRBV3-1/TRBV3-2	CASSQGRAFSGYTF	TGTGCCAGCAGCCAAGGGCGGGCCTTTAGCGGCTACACCTTC
.	once	TRBJ2-3	TRBV14	CASSTRATQYF	TGTGCCAGCAGCACCAGGGCCACGCAGTATTTT
.	.	TRBJ2-2	TRBV7-9	CASSASSPGAPGELFF	TGTGCCAGCAGCGCTTCCAGCCCGGGAGCACCCGGGGAGCTGTTTTTT
.	.	TRBJ1-2	TRBV15	CATSRDQLVSGYTF	TGTGCCACCAGCAGAGATCAGTTGGTGTCCGGCTACACCTTC
.	.	TRBJ1-1	TRBV28	CASSLSRYGGEAFF	TGTGCCAGCAGTTTATCCAGGTATGGTGGTGAAGCTTTCTTT
.	.	TRBJ1-1	TRBV28	CASSPRGAPRVTEAFF	TGTGCCAGCAGCCCCCGCGGGGCCCCGCGGGTCACTGAAGCTTTCTTT
.	.	TRBJ2-3	TRBV18	CASSPLQDTDTQYF	TGTGCCAGCTCACCCCTGCAGGACACAGATACGCAGTATTTT
TRBD1	.	TRBJ1-1	TRBV28	CASRLQGAGEAFF	TGTGCCAGCAGGCTTCAGGGGGCCGGTGAAGCTTTCTTT
.	few	TRBJ1-3	TRBV28	CASRPAQGSRSGNTIYF	TGTGCCAGCAGGCCCGCGCAGGGGTCCCGCTCTGGAAACACCATATATTTT
TRBD1	.	TRBJ1-5	TRBV25-1	CASSVRDRGNQPQHF	TGTGCCAGCAGTGTCCGGGACAGGGGCAATCAGCCCCAGCATTTT
TRBD2	.	TRBJ2-1	TRBV5-1	CASSLGSGRENEQFF	TGCGCCAGCAGCTTGGGAAGCGGGAGAGAAAATGAGCAGTTCTTC
TRBD1	.	TRBJ2-1	TRBV24-1	CATRERDRGEQFF	TGTGCCACCAGGGAAAGGGACAGAGGCGAGCAGTTCTTC
.	.	TRBJ2-3	TRBV7-8	CASSLDSVQTDTQYF	TGTGCCAGCAGCTTAGATTCTGTCCAGACAGATACGCAGTATTTT
.	.	TRBJ1-2	TRBV28	CASAKPPGSHGYTF	TGTGCCAGTGCTAAACCCCCAGGGTCCCATGGCTACACCTTC
TRBD2	once	TRBJ2-7	TRBV27	CASSASGTSAYEQYF	TGTGCCAGCAGTGCATCCGGGACTAGCGCTTACGAGCAGTACTTC
.	.	TRBJ1-1	TRBV29-1	CSVGGRLNTEAFF	TGCAGCGTTGGGGGCAGATTGAACACTGAAGCTTTCTTT
.	.	TRBJ1-2	TRBV2	CASSQDIYGYTF	TGTGCCAGCAGTCAAGATATCTATGGCTACACCTTC
.	.	TRBJ1-4	TRBV20-1	CSASLSTGQTEKLFF	TGCAGTGCTAGTCTTTCCACAGGGCAGACTGAAAAACTGTTTTTT
.	few	TRBJ2-1	TRBV7-2	CASSLAAPSYNEQFF	TGTGCCAGCAGCTTAGCGGCCCCTTCCTACAATGAGCAGTTCTTC
TRBD2	.	TRBJ2-7	TRBV6-2/TRBV6-3	CASSYSTSGSAYEQYF	TGTGCCAGCAGTTACTCCACTAGCGGGAGCGCCTACGAGCAGTACTTC
.	.	TRBJ2-7	TRBV3-1/TRBV3-2	CASTPTLSGSGYEQYF	TGTGCCAGCACGCCAACACTAAGCGGATCCGGTTACGAGCAGTACTTC
TRBD1	.	TRBJ1-6	TRBV7-9	CASSSTGEGVDSPLHF	TGTGCCAGCAGCTCGACAGGGGAAGGAGTCGATTCACCCCTCCACTTT
.	.	TRBJ1-5	TRBV12-2	CASRLVRTNSTGGTASKGQPQHF	TGTGCAAGTCGCTTAGTTAGGACGAATAGTACTGGAGGGACCGCCAGTAAAGGCCAGCCCCAGCATTTT
TRBD2	few	TRBJ2-4	TRBV11-3	CASSHSAGGNIQYF	TGTGCCAGCAGCCACAGTGCGGGAGGGAACATTCAGTACTTC
TRBD1	.	TRBJ1-2	TRBV27	CASRKYRPRDRVAGYTF	TGTGCCAGCAGGAAATACCGGCCCCGGGACAGGGTCGCTGGCTACACCTTC
.	.	TRBJ1-2	TRBV29-1	CSAGSATNYGYTF	TGCAGCGCCGGGTCGGCGACCAACTATGGCTACACCTTC
TRBD2	.	TRBJ2-7	TRBV5-1	CASSPGFSGPTYEQYF	TGCGCCAGCAGCCCGGGGTTTAGCGGGCCTACCTACGAGCAGTACTTC
.	.	TRBJ2-3	TRBV30	CAWSENLLTDTQYF	TGTGCCTGGAGTGAGAACTTACTCACAGATACGCAGTATTTT
TRBD2	many	TRBJ2-7	TRBV3-1/TRBV3-2	CASSQGGGFGEQYF	TGTGCCAGCAGCCAAGGGGGGGGTTTCGGCGAGCAGTACTTC
.	once	TRBJ1-6	TRBV19	CASTLDSSYNSPLHF	TGTGCCAGTACCTTGGACTCTTCCTATAATTCACCCCTCCACTTT
TRBD1	.	TRBJ1-6	TRBV9	CASSPRDREHSPLHF	TGTGCCAGCAGCCCCCGGGACAGGGAACATTCACCCCTCCACTTT
TRBD1	.	TRBJ2-2	TRBV11-1	CASSRRDRNTGELFF	TGTGCCAGCAGCCGTCGGGACAGAAACACCGGGGAGCTGTTTTTT
.	.	TRBJ2-7	TRBV6-5	CASALSPGEQYF	TGTGCCAGCGCCCTATCCCCAGGGGAGCAGTACTTC
.	.	TRBJ2-7	TRBV27	CASSSSGSAYEQYF	TGTGCCAGCAGTTCCTCTGGCAGTGCCTACGAGCAGTACTTC
TRBD2	.	TRBJ2-2	TRBV7-2	CASSLRREGTGELFF	TGTGCCAGCAGCTTACGGCGGGAGGGGACCGGGGAGCTGTTTTTT
.	.	TRBJ2-3	TRBV7-2	CASSWEVPDTQYF	TGTGCCAGCAGCTGGGAGGTCCCAGATACGCAGTATTTT
TRBD2	.	TRBJ2-1	TRBV6-4	CASSTSGSSYNEQFF	TGTGCCAGCAGTACTAGCGGGAGTTCCTACAATGAGCAGTTCTTC
.	.	TRBJ1-4	TRBV29-1	CSGSGPLNEKLFF	TGCAGCGGTTCAGGGCCTCTTAATGAAAAACTGTTTTTT
.	.	TRBJ1-5	TRBV28	CASSPGQINQPQHF	TGTGCCAGCAGTCCCGGACAGATTAATCAGCCCCAGCATTTT
.	once	TRBJ1-1	TRBV30	CARPYEVKAFF	TGTGCCCGGCCCTACGAGGTGAAAGCTTTCTTT
.	.	TRBJ1-5	TRBV7-6	CASSLDDSYSNQPQHF	TGTGCCAGCAGCTTAGATGATTCCTATAGCAATCAGCCCCAGCATTTT
.	.	TRBJ1-2	TRBV28	CASSWGRANYGYTF	TGTGCCAGCAGTTGGGGCCGAGCTAACTATGGCTACACCTTC
TRBD1	.	TRBJ1-5	TRBV7-9	CASSFTGGGNQPQHF	TGTGCCAGCAGCTTCACAGGGGGCGGCAATCAGCCCCAGCATTTT
TRBD2	once	TRBJ2-7	TRBV5-4	CASRLAGGQEQYF	TGTGCCAGCAGGTTAGCGGGAGGGCAAGAGCAGTACTTC
.	.	TRBJ2-7	TRBV30	CAWSDSSGRGYEQYF	TGTGCCTGGAGCGACAGTTCAGGAAGGGGCTACGAGCAGTACTTC
TRBD1	.	TRBJ2-1	TRBV13	CASSSRNRGPDNEQFF	TGTGCCAGCAGCTCCCGAAACAGGGGGCCTGACAATGAGCAGTTCTTC
.	.	TRBJ1-2	TRBV7-2	CASSPRSRDTSLANYGYTF	TGTGCCAGCAGCCCACGGTCGAGGGACACTAGTTTAGCTAACTATGGCTACACCTTC
.	.	TRBJ1-5	TRBV2	CASSAGRGANQPQHF	TGTGCCAGCAGTGCCGGCAGGGGTGCAAATCAGCCCCAGCATTTT
TRBD1	.	TRBJ2-7	TRBV27	CASSFGTGFGFAEQYF	TGTGCCAGCAGTTTTGGGACAGGGTTTGGGTTCGCCGAGCAGTACTTC
TRBD1	.	TRBJ1-5	TRBV28	CASTRGTGRSNQPQHF	TGTGCCAGCACCCGTGGGACAGGTCGGAGCAATCAGCCCCAGCATTTT